These 27 T cell receptor beta chains were all obtained from the same sample, sequenced in a study of cytotoxic CD8 clonotypes in ibrutinib-treated CLL. The table came from immunoSEQ multiplex PCR; TCRdb's copy has only in-frame clones and leaves some out. The data show 40,000 to 50,000 clones, around 60% seen once. The sequences come from PBMCs, collected after 24 months of ibrutinib treatment. The receptors were gathered from a human donor with chronic lymphocytic leukemia.

The genes are TRBV5-4 and TRBJ1-6, with D possibly TRBD1 on 5 matching bases. With 2 bases removed from V and 7 bases from J, the gap between germline ends came to 10 bases. CDR1 is SGHNT, CDR2 YYREEE, per germline (reference sequence). The CDR3 spans 14 residues. The CDR3 DNA follows: TGTGCCAGCAGCTTCGATACAGGAAATTCACCCCTCCACTTT. This translates into CASSFDTGNSPLHF.

The V call is TRBV6-5, the J call TRBJ1-2; 11 positions match TRBD1. The CDR3 runs to 14 residues. Germline V gene lookup returns CDR1 MNHEY and CDR2 SVGAGI. V lost 5 bases, J lost 5 bases, and 4 bases stayed unmatched. The CDR3 here is CASSQGTGGYGYTF. CDR3 in DNA: TGTGCCAGCAGTCAAGGGACAGGGGGATATGGCTACACCTTC.

The J gene is TRBJ2-2, the V gene TRBV4-1; 8 bases line up with TRBD1. Germline V gene lookup returns CDR1 MGHRA and CDR2 YSYEKL. This CDR3 is 15 amino acids long. V lost 8 bases and J lost 0; bases outside the gene matches: 5. The CDR3: CASRQGAANTGELFF. The DNA for the CDR3 is TGCGCCAGCCGGCAGGGGGCCGCGAACACCGGGGAGCTGTTTTTT.

The chain couples TRBV19 to TRBJ1-1; D ambiguous. CDR1 is LNHDA and CDR2 is SQIVND in the germline V gene (reference sequence). The CDR3 consists of 14 residues. The germline V and J ends were trimmed by 5 bases and 0 bases, with 10 bases remaining between them. The CDR3 loop is CASSSYTVNTEAFF. As DNA, the CDR3 is TGTGCCAGTAGTTCCTACACGGTGAACACTGAAGCTTTCTTT.

V gene TRBV27 combines with J gene TRBJ2-7; D remains ambiguous. The V end lost 5 bases, the J end lost 4 bases, and 15 bases lay between the germline ends. The V gene's germline CDR1 is MNHEY and CDR2 SMNVEV (reference sequence). This CDR3 region has 14 residues. CDR3 region: CASSPLLGPYEQYF. In DNA form, the CDR3 reads TGTGCCAGCAGTCCGCTTTTGGGTCCATACGAGCAGTACTTC.

This chain connects TRBV19 to TRBJ1-1; D is possibly TRBD1 (5 bases). The CDR3 has 15 residues. CDR1 and CDR2 (germline): LNHDA, SQIVND (reference sequence). V was shortened by 3 bases and J by 2 bases, with 13 bases between the two germline ends. The CDR3 region is CASSILDIGNTEAFF. The CDR3 nucleotides are TGTGCCAGTAGTATTCTGGACATTGGAAACACTGAAGCTTTCTTT.

This clone was seen more than once but under ten times. V and J are TRBV5-1 and TRBJ2-7; 7 bases line up with TRBD1. CDR1 and CDR2 (germline): SGHRS, YFSETQ. After removal of 4 bases from V and 0 bases from J, the junction contained 4 bases not matched to a gene. The CDR3 has 14 amino acids. In DNA form, the CDR3 reads TGCGCCAGCAGCGTGGACAGGACCTCCTACGAGCAGTACTTC. Translated, it gives CASSVDRTSYEQYF.

The chain recombines TRBV28 with TRBJ2-5, with D perhaps TRBD1 or TRBD2 (5 bases each). Germline V gives CDR1 MDHEN, CDR2 SYDVKM. V lost 4 bases to trimming and J lost 2 bases, with 11 bases between them. The CDR3 runs to 14 residues. The CDR3 nucleotides are TGTGCCAGCAGTTCCAGGGACCTACAAGAGACCCAGTACTTC. This sequence encodes CASSSRDLQETQYF.

The chain couples TRBV6-5 to TRBJ2-7, with 7 bases identical to TRBD1. Germline V gene data show CDR1 as MNHEY and CDR2 as SVGAGI. This CDR3 region has 14 residues. The V gene end was trimmed by 0 bases and the J gene end by 7 bases; junction bases not matched to a gene: 6. CDR3 protein: CASSYSGRGQEQYF. The CDR3 nucleotides read TGTGCCAGCAGTTACTCTGGAAGGGGGCAGGAGCAGTACTTC.

The V gene is TRBV7-8, the J gene TRBJ2-3; no clear D gene. The germline V and J ends were trimmed by 1 base and 2 bases, with 4 bases remaining between them. CDR3 size: 13 residues. CDR1 is SGHVS and CDR2 is FQNEAQ in the germline V gene. The CDR3 DNA follows: TGTGCCAGCAGCTTAGACCTCACAGATACGCAGTATTTT. It yields the protein CASSLDLTDTQYF.

This clone has a handful of counts. The genes are TRBV9 and TRBJ1-2, with a weak D call TRBD1 (5 bases). This CDR3 has 13 residues. V was trimmed by 3 bases and J by 7 bases, leaving 13 bases between them. Germline V gene lookup returns CDR1 SGDLS and CDR2 YYNGEE. The CDR3 here is CASSEVKGAGYTF. The CDR3 coding sequence is TGTGCCAGCAGCGAGGTAAAAGGGGCTGGCTACACCTTC.

The chain uses TRBV7-9 and TRBJ2-6, with TRBD1 identical over 7 bases. This CDR3 region has 16 residues. Germline V CDR1 and CDR2: SEHNR, FQNEAQ (reference sequence). The trim removed 9 bases at V and 0 bases at J, leaving 8 bases unmatched. CDR3 in DNA: TGTGCCAGTCCCAGGGCAGGGGGCTCTGGGGCCAACGTCCTGACTTTC. The encoded protein is CASPRAGGSGANVLTF.

V gene TRBV7-9 combines with J gene TRBJ1-1; D remains ambiguous. V was pared by 2 bases and J by 0 bases, with 4 bases between. Germline values: CDR1 SEHNR, CDR2 FQNEAQ (reference sequence). CDR3 size: 13 residues. CDR3 DNA: TGTGCCAGCAGCTTATCCCTGAACACTGAAGCTTTCTTT. It translates to CASSLSLNTEAFF.

The V call is TRBV5-4, the J call TRBJ2-1; 9 nucleotides line up with TRBD2. The CDR3 sequence is 16 residues long. Looked up from germline, CDR1 is SGHNT and CDR2 is YYREEE (reference sequence). V lost 0 bases, J lost 5 bases, and 6 bases stayed unmatched. The CDR3 sequence: CASSLGMRGGNNEQFF. CDR3 coding DNA: TGTGCCAGCAGCTTGGGAATGCGGGGGGGAAACAATGAGCAGTTCTTC. Filled out from reference TRBV5-4 and TRBJ2-1, the complete variable domain reads ETGVTQSPTHLIKTRGQQVTLRCSSQSGHNTVSWYQQALGQGPQFIFQYYREEENGRGNFPPRFSGLQFPNYSSELNVNALELDDSALYLCASSLGMRGGNNEQFFGPGTRLTVL.

The rearrangement links TRBV2 to TRBJ1-5, with a weak D call TRBD1 (5 bases). Germline assignment: CDR1 SNHLY and CDR2 FYNNEI. This CDR3 is built from 16 residues. V lost 5 bases, J lost 4 bases, and 18 bases lay in between. The CDR3 protein is CASSNTGTPTNQPQHF. The CDR3 DNA sequence: TGTGCCAGCAGTAACACCGGGACGCCTACTAATCAGCCCCAGCATTTT. Filled out from reference TRBV2 and TRBJ1-5, the complete variable domain reads EPEVTQTPSHQVTQMGQEVILRCVPISNHLYFYWYRQILGQKVEFLVSFYNNEISEKSEIFDDQFSVERPDGSNFTLKIRSTKLEDSAMYFCASSNTGTPTNQPQHFGDGTRLSIL.

This clone was counted between two and nine times. The CDR3 protein is CASRRWQGGSDTQYF. The CDR3 DNA is TGCGCCAGCAGACGGTGGCAGGGAGGTTCAGATACGCAGTATTTT. The V gene is TRBV4-1, the J gene TRBJ2-3, with a weak D call TRBD2 (6 bases). Trimming removed 6 bases at V and 4 bases at J, with 17 bases between. Germline CDR1 MGHRA, CDR2 YSYEKL. The CDR3 has 15 residues.

V is TRBV20-1 and J is TRBJ2-7; D gene unclear. The CDR3 loop spans 11 amino acids. CDR1 is DFQATT and CDR2 is SNEGSKA in the germline V gene (reference sequence). V was cut by 3 bases and J by 7 bases, with 10 bases left in between. The CDR3 DNA follows: TGCAGTGCTAGTGATGGGTGGGAGCAGTACTTC. Amino acid sequence: CSASDGWEQYF.

The chain is built from TRBV5-1 and TRBJ1-1; possibly TRBD1 for D (5 bases). The V gene's germline CDR1 is SGHRS and CDR2 YFSETQ. Trimming removed 1 base at V and 8 bases at J, with 9 bases between. There are 12 residues in the CDR3. The CDR3 DNA reads TGCGCCAGCAGCTTGCTAGGGGCGGAAGCTTTCTTT. It specifies CASSLLGAEAFF.

A note on this clone: The sample holds other DNA sequences that translate to the same CDR3. The V call is TRBV5-1, the J call TRBJ2-7, with 7 bases fitting TRBD1. The CDR3 covers 14 residues. The germline gives CDR1 SGHRS, CDR2 YFSETQ. V lost 0 bases, J lost 2 bases, and 2 bases stayed unmatched. CDR3 sequence (DNA): TGCGCCAGCAGCTTGGGACAGGGAGCCTACGAGCAGTACTTC. It yields the protein CASSLGQGAYEQYF.

The sample holds a few counts of this clone. Other DNA sequences from this sample encode an identical CDR3 as well. The genes are TRBV5-1 and TRBJ2-7; tentatively, D is TRBD1 (6 bases). The germline CDR1 and CDR2 sequences are SGHRS and YFSETQ. Deletions cut 1 base from V and 0 bases from J, with 8 bases between. The CDR3 contains 14 residues. The CDR3 protein is CASSLTDSSYEQYF. As DNA, the CDR3 is TGCGCCAGCAGCTTGACGGACAGCTCCTACGAGCAGTACTTC.

This clone was observed many times. The chain uses TRBV5-1 and TRBJ2-2, with 7 bases that match TRBD1. The V and J ends lost 1 base and 6 bases, in that order; junction bases with no gene match: 9. This CDR3 is built from 16 residues. Germline CDR1 is SGHRS and CDR2 is YFSETQ. Here the CDR3 DNA reads TGCGCCAGCAGCTTGAATACAGGGGCCGTAGCCGGGGAGCTGTTTTTT. Protein: CASSLNTGAVAGELFF.

The J gene is TRBJ1-6, the V gene TRBV5-1; D not certain. The CDR3 consists of 16 residues. Trimming took 1 base from V and 0 from J, leaving 8 bases between them. Germline CDR1 is SGHRS and CDR2 is YFSETQ. CDR3 sequence: CASSLFRSSYNSPLHF. The CDR3 region has the DNA TGCGCCAGCAGCTTGTTCCGGAGCTCCTATAATTCACCCCTCCACTTT.

This clone was seen a few times. The gene calls are TRBV29-1 and TRBJ2-3; TRBD2 aligns across 9 bases. CDR3 length: 14 residues. J was trimmed by 3 bases and V by 6 bases; bases with no gene match: 7. The germline CDR1 and CDR2 sequences are SQVTM and ANQGSEA. The CDR3 region is CSVPLAGPTDTQYF. CDR3 in DNA: TGCAGCGTCCCACTAGCGGGCCCTACAGATACGCAGTATTTT.

This rearrangement joins TRBV6-5 to TRBJ1-2; D unresolved. The length of the CDR3 is 13 residues. Trimming cost V 2 bases and J 0 bases, with 4 bases left between them. Germline loops: CDR1 MNHEY, CDR2 SVGAGI. In nucleotides, the CDR3 is TGTGCCAGCAGTTACGGAGCTAACTATGGCTACACCTTC. It specifies CASSYGANYGYTF.

This chain connects TRBV6-5 to TRBJ2-7; 7 positions match TRBD2. The germline gives CDR1 MNHEY, CDR2 SVGAGI. There are 13 residues in the CDR3. V trimming: 2 bases; J trimming: 3 bases; junction bases outside the gene matches: 1. In DNA, the CDR3 is TGTGCCAGCAGTTACCCGGGGGGCTACGAGCAGTACTTC. This gives the protein CASSYPGGYEQYF.

The sample holds a few counts of this clone. The CDR3 bases are TGTGCCAGCAGCTTATCTAACAGCCCCCAGCATTTT. Its translation is CASSLSNSPQHF. The gene calls are TRBV7-9 and TRBJ1-5, with D unresolved. CDR3 length: 12 amino acids. Trimming left V 2 bases short and J 10 bases short, with 9 bases between. The germline V gene encodes CDR1 SEHNR and CDR2 FQNEAQ (reference sequence). The variable domain in full, completed from reference TRBV7-9 and TRBJ1-5, reads DTGVSQNPRHKITKRGQNVTFRCDPISEHNRLYWYRQTLGQGPEFLTYFQNEAQLEKSRLLSDRFSAERPKGSFSTLEIQRTEQGDSAMYLCASSLSNSPQHFGDGTRLSIL.

The chain has TRBV11-2 and TRBJ2-7, with D possibly TRBD1 on 6 matching bases. Trimming stripped 6 bases from V and 4 bases from J, with 16 bases between. The germline gives CDR1 SGHAT, CDR2 FQNNGV. The CDR3 covers 14 residues. The CDR3 spells CASSFNPGDYEQYF. The CDR3 DNA sequence: TGTGCCAGCAGTTTTAACCCAGGGGATTACGAGCAGTACTTC.